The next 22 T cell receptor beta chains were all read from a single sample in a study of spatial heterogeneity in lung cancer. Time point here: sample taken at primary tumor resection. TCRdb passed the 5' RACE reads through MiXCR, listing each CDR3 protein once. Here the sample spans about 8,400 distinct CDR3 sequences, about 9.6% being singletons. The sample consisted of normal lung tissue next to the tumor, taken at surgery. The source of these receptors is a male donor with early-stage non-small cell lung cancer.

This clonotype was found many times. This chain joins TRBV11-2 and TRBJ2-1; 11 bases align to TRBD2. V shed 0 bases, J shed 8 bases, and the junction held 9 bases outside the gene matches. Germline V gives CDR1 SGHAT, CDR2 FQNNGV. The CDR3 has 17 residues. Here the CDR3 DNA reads TGTGCCAGCAGCTTAGAGATTGGGCTAGCGGGGGGTTATGAGCAGTTCTTC. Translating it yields CASSLEIGLAGGYEQFF.

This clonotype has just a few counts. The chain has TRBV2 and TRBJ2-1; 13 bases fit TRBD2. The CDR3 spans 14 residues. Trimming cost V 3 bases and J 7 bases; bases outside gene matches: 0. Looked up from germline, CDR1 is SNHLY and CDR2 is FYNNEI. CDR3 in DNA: TGTGCCAGCAGTGAGACTAGCGGGAGGAATGAGCAGTTCTTC. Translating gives CASSETSGRNEQFF. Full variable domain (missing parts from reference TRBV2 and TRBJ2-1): EPEVTQTPSHQVTQMGQEVILRCVPISNHLYFYWYRQILGQKVEFLVSFYNNEISEKSEIFDDQFSVERPDGSNFTLKIRSTKLEDSAMYFCASSETSGRNEQFFGPGTRLTVL.

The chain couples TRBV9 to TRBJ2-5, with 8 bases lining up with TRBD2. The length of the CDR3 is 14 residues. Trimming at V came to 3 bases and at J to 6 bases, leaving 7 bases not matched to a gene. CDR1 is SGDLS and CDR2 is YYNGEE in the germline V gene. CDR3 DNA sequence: TGTGCCAGCAGCGAAACCGGGACTAGAAAGACCCAGTACTTC. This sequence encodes CASSETGTRKTQYF.

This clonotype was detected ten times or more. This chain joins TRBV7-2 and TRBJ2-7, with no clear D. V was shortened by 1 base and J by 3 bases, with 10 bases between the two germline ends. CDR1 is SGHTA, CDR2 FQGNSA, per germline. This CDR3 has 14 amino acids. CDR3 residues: CASSLDLGYYEQYF. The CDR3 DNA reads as TGTGCCAGCAGCTTAGATCTGGGCTACTACGAGCAGTACTTC.

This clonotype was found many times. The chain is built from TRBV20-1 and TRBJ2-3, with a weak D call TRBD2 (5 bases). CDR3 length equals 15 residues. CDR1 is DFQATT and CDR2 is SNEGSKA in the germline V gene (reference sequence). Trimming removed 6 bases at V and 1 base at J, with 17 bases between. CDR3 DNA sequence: TGCAGTGCACAGAGAGGGATAGGTCGCACAGATACGCAGTATTTT. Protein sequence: CSAQRGIGRTDTQYF.

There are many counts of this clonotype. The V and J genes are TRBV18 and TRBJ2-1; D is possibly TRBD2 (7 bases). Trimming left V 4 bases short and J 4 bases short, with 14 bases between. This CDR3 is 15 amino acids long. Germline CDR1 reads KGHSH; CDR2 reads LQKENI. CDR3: CASSRRGAQYNEQFF. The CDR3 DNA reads TGTGCCAGCTCACGACGGGGGGCCCAGTACAATGAGCAGTTCTTC.

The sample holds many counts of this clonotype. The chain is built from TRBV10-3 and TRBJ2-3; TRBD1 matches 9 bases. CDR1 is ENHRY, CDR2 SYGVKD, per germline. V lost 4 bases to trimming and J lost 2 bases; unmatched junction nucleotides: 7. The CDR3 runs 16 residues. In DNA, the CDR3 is TGTGCCATCAGTGGCGCCGGGACAGGGAACACAGATACGCAGTATTTT. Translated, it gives CAISGAGTGNTDTQYF.

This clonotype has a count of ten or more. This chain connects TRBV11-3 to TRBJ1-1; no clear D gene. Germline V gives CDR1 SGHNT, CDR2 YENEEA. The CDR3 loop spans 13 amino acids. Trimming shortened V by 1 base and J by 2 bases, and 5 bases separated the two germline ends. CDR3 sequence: CASSLVFNTEAFF. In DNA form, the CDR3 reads TGTGCCAGCAGCTTAGTATTTAACACTGAAGCTTTCTTT.

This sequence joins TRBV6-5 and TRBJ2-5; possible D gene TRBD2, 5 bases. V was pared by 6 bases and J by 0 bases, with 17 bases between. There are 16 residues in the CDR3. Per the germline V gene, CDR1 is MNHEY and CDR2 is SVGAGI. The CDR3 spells CASSINPRRYQETQYF. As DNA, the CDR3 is TGTGCCAGCAGCATAAACCCGCGGAGGTACCAAGAGACCCAGTACTTC.

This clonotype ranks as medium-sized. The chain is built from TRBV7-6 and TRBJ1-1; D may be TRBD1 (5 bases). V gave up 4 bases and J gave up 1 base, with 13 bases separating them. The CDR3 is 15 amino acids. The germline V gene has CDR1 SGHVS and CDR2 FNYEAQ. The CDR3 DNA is TGTGCCAGCAGCTCCAGCCCGGGGCCGAACACTGAAGCTTTCTTT. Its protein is CASSSSPGPNTEAFF.

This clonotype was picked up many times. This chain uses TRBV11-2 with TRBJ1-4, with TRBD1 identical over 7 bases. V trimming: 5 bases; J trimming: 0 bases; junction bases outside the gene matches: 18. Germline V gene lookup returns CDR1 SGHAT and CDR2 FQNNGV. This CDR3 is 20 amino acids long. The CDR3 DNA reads TGTGCCAGCAGCAACCCTCGACAGGGCGCGGTGGACACAACTAATGAAAAACTGTTTTTT. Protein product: CASSNPRQGAVDTTNEKLFF.

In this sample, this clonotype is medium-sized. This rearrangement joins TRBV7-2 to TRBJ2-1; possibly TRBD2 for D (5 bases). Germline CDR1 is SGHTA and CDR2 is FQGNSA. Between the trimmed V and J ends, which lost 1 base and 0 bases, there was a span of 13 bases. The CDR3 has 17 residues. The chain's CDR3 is CASSLGASGSSYNEQFF. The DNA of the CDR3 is TGTGCCAGCAGCTTAGGGGCAAGCGGCAGCTCCTACAATGAGCAGTTCTTC.

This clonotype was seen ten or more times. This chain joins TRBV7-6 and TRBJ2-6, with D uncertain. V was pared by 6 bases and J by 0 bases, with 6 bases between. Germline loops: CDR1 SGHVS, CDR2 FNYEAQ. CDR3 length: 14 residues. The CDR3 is CASSSGSGANVLTF. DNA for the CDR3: TGTGCCAGCAGTTCCGGCTCTGGGGCCAACGTCCTGACTTTC.

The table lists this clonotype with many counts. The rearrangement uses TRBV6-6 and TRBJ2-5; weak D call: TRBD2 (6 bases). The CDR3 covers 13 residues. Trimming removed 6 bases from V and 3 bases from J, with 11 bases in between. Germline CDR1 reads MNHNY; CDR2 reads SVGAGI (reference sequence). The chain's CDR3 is CASRFPSEETQYF. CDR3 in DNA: TGTGCCAGCAGATTTCCTAGCGAAGAGACCCAGTACTTC.

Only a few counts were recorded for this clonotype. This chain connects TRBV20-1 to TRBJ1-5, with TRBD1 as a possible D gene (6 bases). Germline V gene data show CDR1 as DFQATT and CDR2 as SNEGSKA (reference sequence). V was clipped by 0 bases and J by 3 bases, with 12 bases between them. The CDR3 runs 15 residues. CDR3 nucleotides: TGCAGTGCTAGAGAAACAGGGAGGGTCAATCAGCCCCAGCATTTT. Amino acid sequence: CSARETGRVNQPQHF.

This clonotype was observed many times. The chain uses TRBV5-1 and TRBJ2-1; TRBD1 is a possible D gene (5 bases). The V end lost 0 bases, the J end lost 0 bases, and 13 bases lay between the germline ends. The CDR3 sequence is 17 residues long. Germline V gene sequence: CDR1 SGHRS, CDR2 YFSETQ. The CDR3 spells CASSLVLGAGSYNEQFF. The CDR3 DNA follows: TGCGCCAGCAGCTTGGTTTTAGGGGCAGGCTCCTACAATGAGCAGTTCTTC.

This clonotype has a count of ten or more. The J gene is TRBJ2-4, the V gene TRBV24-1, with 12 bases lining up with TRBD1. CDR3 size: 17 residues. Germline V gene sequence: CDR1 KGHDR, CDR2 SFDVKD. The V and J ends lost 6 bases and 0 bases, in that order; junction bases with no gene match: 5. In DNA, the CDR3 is TGTGCCACCAGTTCGGGACAGGGGGCAGGAGCCAAAAACATTCAGTACTTC. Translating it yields CATSSGQGAGAKNIQYF.

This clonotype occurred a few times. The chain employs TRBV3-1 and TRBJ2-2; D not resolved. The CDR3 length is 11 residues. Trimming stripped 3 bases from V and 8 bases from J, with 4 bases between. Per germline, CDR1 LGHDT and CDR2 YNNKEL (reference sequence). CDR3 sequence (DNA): TGTGCCAGCAGCCACCAGGGGGAGCTGTTTTTT. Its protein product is CASSHQGELFF. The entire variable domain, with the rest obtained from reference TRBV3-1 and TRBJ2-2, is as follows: DTAVSQTPKYLVTQMGNDKSIKCEQNLGHDTMYWYKQDSKKFLKIMFSYNNKELIINETVPNRFSPKSPDKAHLNLHINSLELGDSAVYFCASSHQGELFFGEGSRLTVL.

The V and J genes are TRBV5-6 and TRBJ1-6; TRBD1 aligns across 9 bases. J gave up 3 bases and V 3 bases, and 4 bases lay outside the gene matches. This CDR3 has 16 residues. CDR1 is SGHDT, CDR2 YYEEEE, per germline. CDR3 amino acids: CASSWDRELYNSPLHF. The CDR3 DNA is TGTGCCAGCAGCTGGGACAGGGAGCTCTATAATTCACCCCTCCACTTT.

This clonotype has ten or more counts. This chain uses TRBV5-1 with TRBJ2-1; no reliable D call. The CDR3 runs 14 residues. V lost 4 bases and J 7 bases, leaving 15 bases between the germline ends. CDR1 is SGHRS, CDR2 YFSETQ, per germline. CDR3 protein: CASSTGPPLNEQFF. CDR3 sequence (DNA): TGCGCCAGCAGCACCGGACCACCCTTGAATGAGCAGTTCTTC.

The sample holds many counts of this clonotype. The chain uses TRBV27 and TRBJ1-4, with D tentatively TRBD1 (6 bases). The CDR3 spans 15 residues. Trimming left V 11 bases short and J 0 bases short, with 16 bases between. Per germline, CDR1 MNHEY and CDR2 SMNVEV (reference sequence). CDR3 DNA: TGTGCCTTCCGGGAGGACAGCGCAACTAATGAAAAACTGTTTTTT. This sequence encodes CAFREDSATNEKLFF.

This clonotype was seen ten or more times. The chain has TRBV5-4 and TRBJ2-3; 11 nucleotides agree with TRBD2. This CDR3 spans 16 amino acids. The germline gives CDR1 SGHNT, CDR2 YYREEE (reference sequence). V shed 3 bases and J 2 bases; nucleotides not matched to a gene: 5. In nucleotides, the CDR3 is TGTGCCAGCAGCTCCAGGACTAGCGGGCTCACAGATACGCAGTATTTT. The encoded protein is CASSSRTSGLTDTQYF.